The 15 T cell receptor beta chains given below trace back to one sample, sequenced in a study of cytomegalovirus exposure and HLA in healthy donors. Use of 60 Vbeta and 13 Jbeta primers characterized the PCR. Using immunoSEQ multiplex PCR, the repertoire was profiled, and TCRdb retains in-frame clones only, with some absent. Of tens of thousands of clones in the sample, about 9.4% were seen once. Sequenced input: PBMCs. The receptors derive from a man aged 60 to 69 in good health and CMV-seropositive.

In its sample, this clone was seen a few times. The DNA of the CDR3 is TGTGCCAGCAGCAAAAGGACACCAACAGATACGCAGTATTTT. It encodes CASSKRTPTDTQYF. V usage is TRBV6-5 and J usage is TRBJ2-3; the D gene is possibly TRBD1 (5 bases). This CDR3 spans 14 amino acids. Per the germline V gene, CDR1 is MNHEY and CDR2 is SVGAGI. V lost 6 bases and J lost 3, with 13 bases in between.

This rearrangement joins TRBV9 to TRBJ2-7; 9 positions agree with TRBD1. With 5 bases clipped from V and 1 base from J, the junction kept 4 bases outside the gene matches. CDR3 size: 14 residues. Germline-derived CDR1 and CDR2 are SGDLS and YYNGEE. CDR3 in amino acids: CASSDRGSSYEQYF. CDR3 in DNA: TGTGCCAGCAGTGACAGGGGGTCATCCTACGAGCAGTACTTC. Together with reference TRBV9 and TRBJ2-7, the CDR3 gives the full variable domain: DSGVTQTPKHLITATGQRVTLRCSPRSGDLSVYWYQQSLDQGLQFLIQYYNGEERAKGNILERFSAQQFPDLHSELNLSSLELGDSALYFCASSDRGSSYEQYFGPGTRLTVT.

This chain connects TRBV30 to TRBJ1-2, with D possibly matching TRBD1 (6 bases). CDR1 is GTSNPN and CDR2 is SVGIG in the germline V gene (reference sequence). This CDR3 comprises 12 residues. Trimming removed 5 bases at V and 2 bases at J, with 9 bases between. The CDR3 spells CAWGQRNYGYTF. CDR3 DNA: TGTGCCTGGGGACAGCGGAACTATGGCTACACCTTC.

V and J are TRBV7-9 and TRBJ2-6; maybe TRBD2 (5 bases). Germline V gene data show CDR1 as SEHNR and CDR2 as FQNEAQ (reference sequence). The CDR3 runs 17 residues. V was clipped by 3 bases and J by 1 base, with 13 bases between them. CDR3 in DNA: TGTGCCAGCAGCTTCCCGGGGTTCCGATCTGGGGCCAACGTCCTGACTTTC. It is translated as CASSFPGFRSGANVLTF.

In this sample, this clone turned up a few times. This rearrangement joins TRBV10-3 to TRBJ2-7; D is unclear. The CDR3 runs 13 residues. Germline assignment: CDR1 ENHRY and CDR2 SYGVKD. Trimming left V 4 bases short and J 3 bases short, with 10 bases between. CDR3 sequence reads: CAISVGGFYEQYF. The CDR3 coding sequence is TGTGCCATCAGTGTCGGCGGATTCTACGAGCAGTACTTC.

This sequence joins TRBV7-6 and TRBJ2-5; weak D call: TRBD1 (6 bases). V was cut by 5 bases and J by 1 base, with 17 bases left in between. The CDR3 covers 16 residues. The germline gives CDR1 SGHVS, CDR2 FNYEAQ. The CDR3 loop reads CASSHSVRDIQETQYF. DNA for the CDR3: TGTGCCAGCAGCCATTCTGTCAGGGACATCCAAGAGACCCAGTACTTC.

This clone has more than one count but fewer than ten. This sequence joins TRBV7-9 and TRBJ2-5; tentative D call: TRBD2 (6 bases). V dropped 5 bases and J dropped 3 bases, with 16 bases sitting between them. The germline V gene has CDR1 SEHNR and CDR2 FQNEAQ (reference sequence). This CDR3 contains 15 residues. The CDR3: CASSPPAGGEETQYF. DNA for the CDR3: TGTGCCAGCAGCCCACCAGCGGGTGGGGAAGAGACCCAGTACTTC.

V is TRBV7-3 and J is TRBJ2-3; a possible D gene is TRBD2 (6 bases). This CDR3 region has 14 residues. Germline CDR1 and CDR2: SGHTA and FQGTGA. Trimming shortened V by 4 bases and J by 1 base, and 9 bases separated the two germline ends. CDR3 sequence (DNA): TGTGCCAGCAGCTCGGGACTTCGCACAGATACGCAGTATTTT. This gives the protein CASSSGLRTDTQYF. The whole variable domain, remainder taken from reference TRBV7-3 and TRBJ2-3, is GAGVSQTPSNKVTEKGKYVELRCDPISGHTALYWYRQSLGQGPEFLIYFQGTGAADDSGLPNDRFFAVRPEGSVSTLKIQRTERGDSAVYLCASSSGLRTDTQYFGPGTRLTVL.

This clone was observed a handful of times. This chain uses TRBV30 with TRBJ2-1; the D gene is possibly TRBD1 (6 bases). The CDR3 covers 13 residues. With 0 bases removed from V and 6 bases from J, the gap between germline ends came to 9 bases. Per germline, CDR1 GTSNPN and CDR2 SVGIG (reference sequence). DNA of the CDR3: TGTGCCTGGAGTGTAGTGGGGGCCAATGAGCAGTTCTTC. This sequence encodes CAWSVVGANEQFF.

V gene TRBV27 combines with J gene TRBJ2-7; TRBD2 agrees at 7 bases. The germline V gene encodes CDR1 MNHEY and CDR2 SMNVEV (reference sequence). V shed 6 bases and J 2 bases; nucleotides not matched to a gene: 13. The CDR3 has 16 residues. This CDR3 is CASRPDRGERPYEQYF. The CDR3 region has the DNA TGTGCCAGCAGACCCGACCGGGGGGAAAGACCCTACGAGCAGTACTTC.

This clone has a handful of counts. The chain employs TRBV28 and TRBJ2-7; 8 bases line up with TRBD2. Trimming at V came to 5 bases and at J to 9 bases, leaving 6 bases not matched to a gene. Germline assignment: CDR1 MDHEN and CDR2 SYDVKM. This CDR3 region has 12 residues. The CDR3 region has the DNA TGTGCCAGCAGTGAACCGGGACTAGTGCAGTACGTC. It encodes CASSEPGLVQYV.

This sequence joins TRBV30 and TRBJ1-4; 7 bases agree with TRBD1. V lost 3 bases to trimming and J lost 4 bases; unmatched junction nucleotides: 8. The CDR3 loop spans 15 amino acids. Germline V gene lookup returns CDR1 GTSNPN and CDR2 SVGIG (reference sequence). The CDR3 nucleotides read TGTGCCTGGAGCCTCACAGGGGTTCTTAATGAAAAACTGTTTTTT. Its protein is CAWSLTGVLNEKLFF.

This clone was counted a few times. This sequence joins TRBV5-6 and TRBJ2-2, with D possibly TRBD2 on 5 matching bases. CDR3 length: 15 residues. The germline V gene has CDR1 SGHDT and CDR2 YYEEEE. Trimming pared 2 bases from V and 3 bases from J, leaving 11 bases between. This CDR3 is CASSFSSSDTGELFF. CDR3 coding DNA: TGTGCCAGCAGCTTCTCTAGCAGTGACACCGGGGAGCTGTTTTTT.

The chain joins TRBV5-6 to TRBJ1-1; no definite D call. Germline V lookup: CDR1 SGHDT, CDR2 YYEEEE. V was shortened by 0 bases and J by 4 bases, with 10 bases between the two germline ends. This CDR3 region has 14 residues. The CDR3 nucleotides are TGTGCCAGCAGCTTGGTAGTCCTACCCACTGAAGCTTTCTTT. It is translated as CASSLVVLPTEAFF.

The chain recombines TRBV11-2 with TRBJ1-1; 9 bases match TRBD1. Per the germline V gene, CDR1 is SGHAT and CDR2 is FQNNGV. The junction had 4 bases not matched to a gene; V was cut back by 0 bases and J by 8 bases. The CDR3 covers 14 residues. The CDR3 protein is CASSLELTGGEAFF. DNA of the CDR3: TGTGCCAGCAGCTTAGAATTGACAGGGGGAGAAGCTTTCTTT. Variable domain in full (rest from reference TRBV11-2 and TRBJ1-1): EAGVAQSPRYKIIEKRQSVAFWCNPISGHATLYWYQQILGQGPKLLIQFQNNGVVDDSQLPKDRFSAERLKGVDSTLKIQPAKLEDSAVYLCASSLELTGGEAFFGQGTRLTVV.